The 26 T cell receptor beta chains below were found in one sample sequenced in a study of cytomegalovirus exposure and HLA in healthy donors. With 60 Vbeta and 13 Jbeta primers, the PCR was carried out. TCRdb's table, derived via immunoSEQ multiplex PCR, lists solely in-frame clones and lacks some. The sample carries 200,000 to 250,000 clones, about four fifths recorded once. Sequenced sample: PBMCs. All receptors derive from a woman in her thirties or forties in good health and CMV-seropositive.

The sample holds one count of this clone. The CDR3 protein is CASSLEFASASYNEQFF. The CDR3 bases are TGTGCCAGCAGCTTAGAGTTCGCTAGCGCCTCCTACAATGAGCAGTTCTTC. V gene TRBV7-6 combines with J gene TRBJ2-1; maybe TRBD2 (6 bases). V shed 1 base and J shed 0 bases, with 13 bases lying between them. Per the germline V gene, CDR1 is SGHVS and CDR2 is FNYEAQ. The CDR3 spans 17 residues. The variable domain in full, with the rest retrieved from reference TRBV7-6 and TRBJ2-1, is GAGVSQSPRYKVTKRGQDVALRCDPISGHVSLYWYRQALGQGPEFLTYFNYEAQQDKSGLPNDRFSAERPEGSISTLTIQRTEQRDSAMYRCASSLEFASASYNEQFFGPGTRLTVL.

CDR3 protein: CAWNQGLSSYEQYF. The DNA for the CDR3 is TGTGCCTGGAATCAGGGACTAAGCTCCTACGAGCAGTACTTC. The chain combines TRBV30 with TRBJ2-7; TRBD2 agrees at 7 bases. This CDR3 comprises 14 residues. V lost 4 bases, J lost 0 bases, and 6 bases stayed unmatched. Germline CDR1 is GTSNPN and CDR2 is SVGIG (reference sequence).

This CDR3 reads CASSLIEGYTIYF. In DNA, the CDR3 is TGTGCCAGCAGCCTCATAGAGGGATACACCATATATTTT. The V and J genes are TRBV14 and TRBJ1-3; D remains ambiguous. Germline V gene lookup returns CDR1 SGHDN and CDR2 FVKESK. Trimming left V 4 bases short and J 8 bases short, with 12 bases between. The CDR3 loop spans 13 amino acids.

This rearrangement joins TRBV29-1 to TRBJ2-1; 8 positions agree with TRBD1. Trimming cost V 4 bases and J 3 bases; bases outside gene matches: 5. CDR3 length equals 14 residues. Germline V lookup: CDR1 SQVTM, CDR2 ANQGSEA. CDR3 region: CSVGGQGLYNEQFF. DNA of the CDR3: TGCAGCGTTGGAGGACAGGGCCTCTACAATGAGCAGTTCTTC.

V is TRBV10-3 and J is TRBJ2-7, with 11 bases aligning to TRBD1. CDR1 is ENHRY, CDR2 SYGVKD, per germline. Trimming cost V 4 bases and J 4 bases; bases outside gene matches: 9. This CDR3 spans 16 amino acids. The CDR3 DNA reads as TGTGCCATCAGTGGCAGTGGAGGACAGGGGGCTTACGAGCAGTACTTC. Encoded protein: CAISGSGGQGAYEQYF.

The V gene is TRBV7-2, the J gene TRBJ1-5, with D maybe TRBD1 (6 bases). Germline loops: CDR1 SGHTA, CDR2 FQGNSA. The V and J ends lost 2 bases and 7 bases respectively, with 18 bases between them. This CDR3 is 16 amino acids long. The chain's CDR3 is CASSLIGGEFGQPQHF. The CDR3 bases are TGTGCCAGCAGCTTAATAGGGGGAGAGTTTGGGCAGCCCCAGCATTTT.

The V and J genes are TRBV7-9 and TRBJ2-7; D perhaps matches TRBD1 (5 bases). This CDR3 is built from 14 residues. V lost 0 bases to trimming and J lost 2 bases, with 8 bases between them. Germline CDR1 reads SEHNR; CDR2 reads FQNEAQ (reference sequence). The CDR3 sequence is CASSLAGAPYEQYF. CDR3 in DNA: TGTGCCAGCAGCTTAGCAGGGGCTCCCTACGAGCAGTACTTC.

The rearrangement uses TRBV5-1 and TRBJ2-1; TRBD1 matches 11 bases. The CDR3 has 15 residues. V shed 1 base and J 6 bases; nucleotides not matched to a gene: 3. Germline loops: CDR1 SGHRS, CDR2 YFSETQ. CDR3 sequence reads: CASSLYGTGGNEQFF. In DNA form, the CDR3 reads TGCGCCAGCAGCTTGTATGGGACAGGGGGCAATGAGCAGTTCTTC. The full variable domain, rest sourced from reference TRBV5-1 and TRBJ2-1, is KAGVTQTPRYLIKTRGQQVTLSCSPISGHRSVSWYQQTPGQGLQFLFEYFSETQRNKGNFPGRFSGRQFSNSRSEMNVSTLELGDSALYLCASSLYGTGGNEQFFGPGTRLTVL.

V and J are TRBV6-5 and TRBJ2-3; the match to TRBD1 covers 9 bases. The germline CDR1 and CDR2 sequences are MNHEY and SVGAGI. V dropped 8 bases and J dropped 7; count of bases not matched to a gene: 10. CDR3 length: 14 residues. The CDR3 DNA reads as TGTGCCAGCCGGGACAGGGAAAATTTGCATACGCAGTATTTT. Residues: CASRDRENLHTQYF.

This clone has only a few counts. J is TRBJ1-2 and V is TRBV6-1, with D uncertain. Trimming pared 5 bases from V and 4 bases from J, leaving 14 bases between. This CDR3 region has 14 residues. CDR1 and CDR2 (germline): MNHNS, SASEGT. This chain's CDR3 is CASSPPGRTYGYTF. In DNA, the CDR3 is TGTGCCAGCAGTCCCCCGGGGAGAACCTATGGCTACACCTTC.

The rearrangement uses TRBV9 and TRBJ1-6; no clear D. Trimming removed 4 bases at V and 3 bases at J, with 14 bases between. The V gene's germline CDR1 is SGDLS and CDR2 YYNGEE. The CDR3 loop spans 16 amino acids. The CDR3 DNA reads as TGTGCCAGCAGCCCTGCGGAGAGGGACTATAATTCACCCCTCCACTTT. As protein: CASSPAERDYNSPLHF.

The chain has TRBV7-9 and TRBJ2-7; 8 nucleotides match TRBD1. CDR3 size: 14 residues. CDR1 SEHNR and CDR2 FQNEAQ come from the germline V gene (reference sequence). Unmatched junction bases numbered 5, after V lost 3 bases and J lost 4 bases. For the CDR3, the DNA is TGTGCCAGCAGCTTTGGACAGGGAAGATACGAGCAGTACTTC. As protein: CASSFGQGRYEQYF.

The V call is TRBV27, the J call TRBJ2-7, with D possibly being TRBD2 (6 bases). Per the germline V gene, CDR1 is MNHEY and CDR2 is SMNVEV (reference sequence). The V and J ends lost 3 bases and 3 bases respectively, with 9 bases between them. The CDR3 length is 13 residues. This chain's CDR3 is CASSFSGSYEQYF. CDR3 in DNA: TGTGCCAGCAGTTTCTCCGGGAGCTACGAGCAGTACTTC.

DNA for the CDR3: TGTGCCAGCAGCTTAATAACCGGGACAGGGGGCACTGGAAACACCATATATTTT. Translated, it gives CASSLITGTGGTGNTIYF. This chain connects TRBV7-9 to TRBJ1-3, with 12 bases identical to TRBD1. This CDR3 region has 18 residues. The germline V gene encodes CDR1 SEHNR and CDR2 FQNEAQ (reference sequence). The V gene end was trimmed by 2 bases and the J gene end by 2 bases; junction bases not matched to a gene: 7.

This clone came up a few times. The chain carries TRBV19 and TRBJ2-7, with TRBD2 as a possible D gene (6 bases). The V gene lost 6 bases and the J gene lost 3 bases, with 18 bases spanning the gap. This CDR3 is built from 15 residues. Germline CDR1 is LNHDA and CDR2 is SQIVND (reference sequence). CDR3 sequence: CASSPGVAKNYEQYF. CDR3 nucleotide sequence: TGTGCCAGTAGCCCGGGGGTAGCCAAAAACTACGAGCAGTACTTC.

V and J are TRBV27 and TRBJ2-1; TRBD2 is a possible D gene (7 bases). The CDR3 covers 16 residues. From germline, CDR1 is MNHEY and CDR2 SMNVEV (reference sequence). Trimming removed 3 bases at V and 7 bases at J, with 19 bases between. CDR3 region: CASSFLQGRGVNEQFF. The CDR3 DNA reads TGTGCCAGCAGTTTCCTACAGGGCCGGGGGGTAAATGAGCAGTTCTTC.

This clone is a singleton in its sample. The junction departs from germline at one end; a sequencing error may be responsible. At the DNA level, this CDR3 is encoded by other sequences in the same sample as well. The chain joins TRBV25-1 to TRBJ1-6; TRBD1 is a possible D gene (6 bases). The CDR3 contains 16 residues. Germline CDR1 reads MGHDK; CDR2 reads SYGVNS. CDR3 in amino acids: CASSPAQGSYNSPLHF. The DNA for the CDR3 is TGTGCCAGCAGCCCCGCACAGGGCTCTTATAATTCCCCCCTCCACTTT.

The J gene is TRBJ2-3, the V gene TRBV5-1; 8 bases line up with TRBD1. CDR3 length equals 17 residues. In germline, CDR1 is SGHRS, CDR2 YFSETQ. With 4 bases clipped from V and 2 bases from J, the junction kept 12 bases outside the gene matches. The CDR3 here is CASSRPSDRGPTDTQYF. The CDR3 DNA is TGCGCCAGCAGCCGCCCCAGCGACAGGGGACCCACAGATACGCAGTATTTT. Drawing the rest from reference TRBV5-1 and TRBJ2-3, the complete variable domain is KAGVTQTPRYLIKTRGQQVTLSCSPISGHRSVSWYQQTPGQGLQFLFEYFSETQRNKGNFPGRFSGRQFSNSRSEMNVSTLELGDSALYLCASSRPSDRGPTDTQYFGPGTRLTVL.

In its sample, this clone was seen a few times. The V gene is TRBV5-1, the J gene TRBJ1-1; 7 nucleotides agree with TRBD1. The V gene end was trimmed by 5 bases and the J gene end by 6 bases; junction bases not matched to a gene: 16. CDR1 and CDR2 from the germline V gene are SGHRS and YFSETQ. The length of the CDR3 is 16 residues. DNA for the CDR3: TGCGCCAGCAGGCAAACCTTCAGGGGGTCCGATGCTGAAGCTTTCTTT. Translation gives CASRQTFRGSDAEAFF.

The rearrangement joins TRBV15 to TRBJ2-1, with TRBD2 matching 11 bases. The CDR3 covers 17 residues. Germline CDR1 and CDR2: LNHNV and YYDKDF (reference sequence). Trimming removed 3 bases from V and 1 base from J; junction bases left unmatched: 5. The CDR3 DNA reads as TGTGCCACCAGCAGGGGACTAGCGGAGGTGTCCTACAATGAGCAGTTCTTC. This sequence encodes CATSRGLAEVSYNEQFF.

The CDR3 region is CASSARTGWDEKLFF. The CDR3 nucleotides read TGTGCCAGTAGTGCCCGGACAGGGTGGGATGAAAAACTGTTTTTT. The chain uses TRBV19 and TRBJ1-4, with 8 bases identical to TRBD1. Trimming removed 5 bases from V and 6 bases from J; junction bases left unmatched: 8. Germline CDR1 and CDR2: LNHDA and SQIVND (reference sequence). The CDR3 contains 15 residues.

The CDR3 loop is CASSMAAGRSSYNEQFF. Written as DNA, the CDR3 is TGTGCCAGTAGTATGGCAGCAGGGCGAAGCTCCTACAATGAGCAGTTCTTC. This chain uses TRBV19 with TRBJ2-1; D might be TRBD1 (5 bases). Germline CDR1 is LNHDA and CDR2 is SQIVND (reference sequence). V was pared by 3 bases and J by 0 bases, with 15 bases between. The CDR3 consists of 17 residues.

This clone was detected only a few times. The sample has other DNA sequences that encode this CDR3 too. The chain has TRBV30 and TRBJ1-5; 8 positions match TRBD1. Germline values: CDR1 GTSNPN, CDR2 SVGIG (reference sequence). J was trimmed by 7 bases and V by 2 bases; bases with no gene match: 4. The CDR3 is 13 residues long. The CDR3 nucleotides read TGTGCCTGGAGTAACAGGGGGGAGCAGCCCCAGCATTTT. Translating it yields CAWSNRGEQPQHF.

The gene calls are TRBV7-9 and TRBJ2-5; TRBD1 aligns across 7 bases. After removal of 5 bases from V and 5 bases from J, the junction contained 8 bases not matched to a gene. The CDR3 is made up of 14 amino acids. CDR1 and CDR2 from the germline V gene are SEHNR and FQNEAQ (reference sequence). The CDR3 loop reads CASSQGTVYETQYF. The CDR3 bases are TGTGCCAGCAGCCAGGGGACAGTTTACGAGACCCAGTACTTC.

The chain links TRBV2 to TRBJ2-5; perhaps TRBD1 as D (6 bases). The V end was cut by 5 bases, the J end by 4 bases, with 11 bases between. The germline V gene has CDR1 SNHLY and CDR2 FYNNEI. This CDR3 is 13 amino acids long. The CDR3 here is CASSYREGETQYF. The CDR3 nucleotides read TGTGCCAGCAGTTACAGGGAAGGAGAGACCCAGTACTTC.

The chain uses TRBV30 and TRBJ2-1; 11 bases agree with TRBD2. Germline CDR1 and CDR2: GTSNPN and SVGIG (reference sequence). This CDR3 is 15 amino acids long. V lost 1 base, J lost 7 bases, and 6 bases stayed unmatched. The DNA of the CDR3 is TGTGCCTGGAGTGGGGCTAGCGGGGGGCGGAATGAGCAGTTCTTC. Its translation is CAWSGASGGRNEQFF. Based on the CDR3 plus reference TRBV30 and TRBJ2-1, the full variable domain is SQTIHQWPATLVQPVGSPLSLECTVEGTSNPNLYWYRQAAGRGLQLLFYSVGIGQISSEVPQNLSASRPQDRQFILSSKKLLLSDSGFYLCAWSGASGGRNEQFFGPGTRLTVL.